The 4 T cell receptor beta chains below come from one sample, sequenced in a study of blood T cell repertoires in COVID-19. Data came from immunoSEQ multiplex PCR; TCRdb stores just in-frame clones and leaves some out. The table records roughly 68,000 clones, less than 85% of them present only once. The sequenced sample was peripheral blood. The source is a woman of 80 years or more with acute or convalescent COVID-19.

The rearrangement links TRBV9 to TRBJ1-4; 7 bases map to TRBD1. Trimming removed 4 bases from V and 14 bases from J; junction bases left unmatched: 11. This CDR3 spans 13 amino acids. Germline lookup yields CDR1 SGDLS and CDR2 YYNGEE. CDR3 protein: CASSLARDSGLFF. The CDR3 DNA sequence: TGTGCCAGCAGCCTCGCCCGGGACAGCGGGCTGTTTTTT.

V usage is TRBV30 and J usage is TRBJ2-1; possibly TRBD1 for D (6 bases). The germline V gene encodes CDR1 GTSNPN and CDR2 SVGIG (reference sequence). V was trimmed by 3 bases and J by 2 bases, leaving 17 bases between them. This CDR3 has 16 residues. The CDR3 reads CAWSRTGTLTYNEQFF. For the CDR3, the DNA is TGTGCCTGGAGCCGAACCGGGACATTGACCTACAATGAGCAGTTCTTC.

V usage is TRBV4-1 and J usage is TRBJ2-5; 11 bases map to TRBD2. V shed 4 bases and J 4 bases; nucleotides not matched to a gene: 8. The CDR3 covers 16 residues. Germline CDR1 and CDR2: MGHRA and YSYEKL. CDR3 protein: CASSPYSGGAVETQYF. The CDR3 DNA sequence: TGCGCCAGCAGCCCGTATAGCGGGGGGGCCGTAGAGACCCAGTACTTC.

J is TRBJ2-3 and V is TRBV7-2, with D perhaps matching TRBD1 (5 bases). The CDR3 runs 15 residues. V was trimmed by 1 base and J by 3 bases, leaving 11 bases between them. CDR1 is SGHTA, CDR2 FQGNSA, per germline. CDR3 bases: TGTGCCAGCAGCTTAGAGGCAGGGTGGACAGATACGCAGTATTTT. This sequence encodes CASSLEAGWTDTQYF.